Here is one T cell receptor beta chain with its context. Its antigen target is currently unknown. Base qualities are not recorded, but no much larger clone differs from it by a single base. Preparation of the library involved PCR. The sample was run on an Illumina HiSeq 2500. To normalize quantification of the TCRbeta repertoire, the TCR libraries were built with molecular barcoding that relied on unique molecular identifiers. TCRdb reanalyzed the raw reads on its own, using fastp at Q25 for trimming and MiXCR for clone calling, and kept in-frame beta chains. Entries that share a CDR3 protein sequence are merged under the most common genes and DNA. Recorded for this sample are fewer than 400,000 distinct CDR3 sequences; about a quarter of them occurred a single time. 9.5% to 12% of the sample is taken by the ten largest. Trimming removed 4 bases from V and 9 bases from J, leaving 10 bases between the germline ends. CDR1 and CDR2 are drawn from the germline V gene (reference sequence): GTSNPN, SVGIG. The CDR3 numbers 11 residues from cysteine through phenylalanine. CDR3 DNA only is kept here, 33 bases in frame from base 1.

The meaning of the sample's treatment or condition label: allogeneic hematopoietic cell transplantation with graft depleted of TCRalphabeta T cells and CD19 B cells. The transplant recipients were children given TCRalphabeta/CD19-depleted allogeneic hematopoietic cell grafts. The sample is drawn from a study of T-cell reconstitution after alpha-beta-depleted transplantation in children (dated by TCRdb to the mid-2010s). Describing the broader study: Using TCR repertoire profiling, the study followed T-cell immune reconstitution in a quantitative way in children after TCRalphabeta/CD19-depleted allogeneic hematopoietic cell transplantation.

The research as a whole found: In some patients, the high TCRbeta diversity seen at day 60 was put down to recipient T cells and intrathymic progenitors that had survived conditioning. About two months after transplant, the apparently early recovery of alphabetaT-cell counts reportedly depended on just several hundred clones that had expanded rapidly and came from non-depleted graft cells. Hyperexpanded clone frequencies declined over subsequent months; after one year, T-cell counts and TCRbeta diversity were mostly attributed to newly produced T cells.

Material: PBMCs, mostly from graft donor cells, obtained 180 days after TCRalphabeta/CD19-depleted stem cell transplant. The chain links TRBV30 with TRBJ2-1; TRBD2 is a possible D gene, resting on 6 matching bases. This sequence originates from a male patient under 18 who had a stem cell transplant for acute lymphoblastic leukemia, so the T cells may come from the graft donor. The nucleotides are TGTGCCTGGACCGGAGGGTTTGAGCAGTTCTTC. The encoded protein is CAWTGGFEQFF.